This T cell receptor beta chain was captured in a study of blood T cell repertoires in COVID-19. Background on the study: Acute and convalescent COVID-19 specimens originated in the United States, Italy and Spain. PBMCs, B-cell-depleted T cells, or T cells provided the cDNA or gDNA that made up the material.

CDR1 and CDR2 from the germline V gene are KGHSH and LQKENI. Trimming shortened V by 4 bases and J by 4 bases, and 16 bases separated the two germline ends. The CDR3 loop spans 15 amino acids. Sequencing used immunoSEQ multiplex PCR; TCRdb keeps in-frame clones, though not all of them. The table has 200,000 to 250,000 clones, around 87% seen once; the top ten hold less than 8.5%. This clone appeared a few times. This clonotype originated in a woman in her seventies with active or convalescent COVID-19. Sequencing used peripheral blood. V and J are TRBV18 and TRBJ1-2; no definite D call. The CDR3 protein is CASSLGEGSIYGYTF. Written as DNA, the CDR3 is TGTGCCAGCTCACTTGGTGAGGGCAGTATCTATGGCTACACCTTC.